This entry lists 3 T cell receptor beta chains sequenced from one sample in a study of immune evolution from preneoplasia to lung adenocarcinoma. TCRdb keeps only in-frame clones here, not all; method: immunoSEQ multiplex PCR. The profile shows about 2,500 clones, 65% to 90% of them singletons. Sequencing input: FFPE adjacent normal lung tissue. These receptors all stem from a person aged 55 to 79 with lung adenocarcinoma.

The rearrangement joins TRBV28 to TRBJ2-5; the D gene could be TRBD1 or TRBD2 (5 bases each). CDR1 and CDR2 (germline): MDHEN, SYDVKM. The CDR3 is made up of 14 amino acids. Trimming pared 2 bases from V and 2 bases from J, leaving 9 bases between. The CDR3 DNA follows: TGTGCCAGCAGTTTAGAGGGGTCTCAAGAGACCCAGTACTTC. Translation: CASSLEGSQETQYF.

The chain joins TRBV27 to TRBJ2-7; D is possibly TRBD2 (6 bases). The length of the CDR3 is 12 residues. Germline CDR1 MNHEY, CDR2 SMNVEV (reference sequence). The germline V and J ends were trimmed by 6 bases and 6 bases, with 12 bases remaining between them. DNA for the CDR3: TGTGCCAGCAGGGGAGGAGGGACCGAGCAGTACTTC. This codes for CASRGGGTEQYF.

The chain combines TRBV20-1 with TRBJ2-7; the D gene is possibly TRBD1 (7 bases). This CDR3 is 11 amino acids long. CDR1 is DFQATT and CDR2 is SNEGSKA in the germline V gene (reference sequence). Trimming took off 6 bases at V and 3 bases at J, with 9 bases between the two ends. Here the CDR3 DNA reads TGCAGTGCCCAGGGGGGCTACGAGCAGTACTTC. Residues: CSAQGGYEQYF.